This T cell receptor beta chain was identified in a study of tumor and adjacent non-tumor tissue in lung cancer. General observations from the study: Significantly higher TCR diversity was found in tumor than normal lung. Top 100 clones took a larger repertoire share in normal lung.

This clonotype was seen a few times. The target antigen is unknown. The CDR3 end shows no conserved phenylalanine or tryptophan, and so a read error is likely. The limits of the CDR3 on the DNA are not certain, so only TCRdb's listed CDR3 is given. The library came from three nested PCR rounds adapted from ARM-PCR protocols. One entry per CDR3 protein results from TCRdb running MiXCR on the multiplex PCR reads. The table has 85,000 or so distinct CDR3 sequences, around 82% seen once. The template was RNA from unsorted bulk tissue. More than 3 cm separated this lung sample from the edge of the tumor. Between August and November 2014, newly diagnosed, chemotherapy-naive lung cancer patients underwent thoracic surgery in China. This TCR was sampled from a woman in her forties or fifties with non-small cell lung cancer. The sample taken for sequencing was distant non-tumor lung tissue.

CDR3 loop: CSSGHTNSPPHL. The rearrangement links TRBV29-1 to TRBJ1-6; the D segment call TRBD1 is taken from the table without a DNA check. Inclusive of both ends, the CDR3 amounts to 12 amino acids. CDR1 and CDR2 from the germline V gene are SQVTM and ANQGSEA.